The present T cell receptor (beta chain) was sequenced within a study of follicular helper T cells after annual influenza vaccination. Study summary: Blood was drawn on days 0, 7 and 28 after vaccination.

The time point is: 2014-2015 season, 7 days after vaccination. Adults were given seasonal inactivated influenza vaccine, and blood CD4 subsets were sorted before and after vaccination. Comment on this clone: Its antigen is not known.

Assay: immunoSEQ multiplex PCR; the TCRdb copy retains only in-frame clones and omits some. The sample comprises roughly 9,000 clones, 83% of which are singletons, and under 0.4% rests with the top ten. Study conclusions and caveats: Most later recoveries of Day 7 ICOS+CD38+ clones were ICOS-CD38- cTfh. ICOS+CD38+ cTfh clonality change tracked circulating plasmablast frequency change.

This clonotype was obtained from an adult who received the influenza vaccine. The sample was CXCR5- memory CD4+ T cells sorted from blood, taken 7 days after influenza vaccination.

CDR3 in DNA: TGTGCCAGCAGCTTAGGCTTTCGGGGAGGGCGGACAGATACGCAGTATTTT. This sequence encodes CASSLGFRGGRTDTQYF. The V gene is TRBV7-2, the J gene TRBJ2-3, with 7 bases lining up with TRBD2. Unmatched junction bases numbered 10, after V lost 1 base and J lost 3 bases. The CDR3 is 17 residues long. Germline loops: CDR1 SGHTA, CDR2 FQGNSA.